This T cell receptor (beta chain) is drawn from a study of cytomegalovirus exposure and HLA in healthy donors. The overall study: The approximately 110 validation repertoires used a platform that matched the one used for the roughly 700 first-cohort repertoires, as a later analysis reported. Overall study findings and caveats: There were some public TCRs occurring in many donors, but most TCR sequences were rare. Overall, approximately 150 TCR beta chains were annotated as cytomegalovirus-associated. Three CMV-associated chains proved CMV antigen-specific in vitro.

Clones were sequenced by immunoSEQ multiplex PCR, and TCRdb holds only the in-frame ones, with some missing. This table has 300,000 or so clones, approximately 86% appearing once. A note on this clone: Its antigen is not identified.

V was clipped by 7 bases and J by 3 bases; unmatched bases: 11. Germline V CDR1 and CDR2: SGDLS, YYNGEE. This CDR3 is built from 16 residues. The J gene is TRBJ2-3, the V gene TRBV9, with 10 bases aligning to TRBD1. Sequences were obtained from PBMCs. The TCR was taken from a man aged 30 to 45 in good health and CMV-seronegative. The CDR3 region has the DNA TGTGCCAGCTCAAGACTCCCGGGACAGGGGACAGATACGCAGTATTTT. Translation: CASSRLPGQGTDTQYF.